This record covers a single TCR beta chain. As yet, its antigen is unknown. These data originate in a study of brain T cells in children with intractable seizures. The data were produced by immunoSEQ multiplex PCR, yet TCRdb's version contains in-frame clones alone and is incomplete. The profile shows about 340,000 clones, over 90% of them singletons. The time point is: blood from clinic visit 5 months post-surgery; TSC patient then seizure free. At least one anti-epileptic drug was given before surgery. Germline V gene lookup returns CDR1 SGDLS and CDR2 YYNGEE. This CDR3 region has 16 residues. Trimming removed 0 bases from V and 4 bases from J; junction bases left unmatched: 3. Findings and limits, study-wide: Pre- and post-surgery blood differed in depth, so pre-surgery absences may be undersampling.

Material: peripheral blood, obtained 4 to 5 months after surgery. This clonotype was obtained from a boy in the first two years of life with tuberous sclerosis and intractable seizures. The chain has TRBV9 and TRBJ2-2; 10 nucleotides match TRBD2. DNA of the CDR3: TGTGCCAGCAGCGTAGGGCTAGCGGGAGCCACCGGGGAGCTGTTTTTT. Translating it yields CASSVGLAGATGELFF.